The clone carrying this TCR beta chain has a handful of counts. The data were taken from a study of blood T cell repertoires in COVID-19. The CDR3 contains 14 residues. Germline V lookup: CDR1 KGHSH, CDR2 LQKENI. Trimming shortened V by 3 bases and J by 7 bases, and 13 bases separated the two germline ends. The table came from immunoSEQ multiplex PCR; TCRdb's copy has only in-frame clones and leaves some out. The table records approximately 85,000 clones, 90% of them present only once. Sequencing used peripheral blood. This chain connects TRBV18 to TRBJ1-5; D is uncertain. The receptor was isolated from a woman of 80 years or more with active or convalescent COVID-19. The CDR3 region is CASSPDTSTQPQHF. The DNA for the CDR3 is TGTGCCAGCTCACCCGACACTTCTACCCAGCCCCAGCATTTT.